This TCR beta chain was recorded in a study of cytomegalovirus exposure and HLA in healthy donors (dated by TCRdb to 2016 to 2017). Turning to the overall study: An earlier analysis of approximately 640 of the donors reported 250 to 350 Gb of sequence data and 100 million to 140 million unique TCR beta sequences from about 200 million T cells. The study profiled the T cell repertoires of approximately 700 subjects by immunosequencing and related them to cytomegalovirus serostatus. Rather than drawing on any new phenotypic data, the later analysis identified candidate immune exposures from TCR beta sequences and the way those sequences occurred across donors. An earlier analysis of approximately 580 of the donors used high-throughput TCR beta sequencing to judge whether each TCR beta V gene segment behaved as functional or pseudogenic. The number of typed donors differed by locus: roughly 620-640 for A, B, C, DRB1 and DQB1; 500 to 550 for DQA1; approximately 600 for DPA1; and 400 to 480 for DPB1. A later genetic analysis used genome-wide SNP genotypes for about 60% of the roughly 700 donors, treating that subset as a discovery cohort. Both class I and class II loci were covered by HLA typing, at four-digit resolution. A separate validation cohort of some 130 different subjects was used in addition to the approximately 700-subject first cohort. Because of strong linkage in the cohort, roughly five DR-DQ haplotypes were treated as single units for association and clustering. Across about 380 genotyped donors of the cohort, an average of about 200,000 unique TCR beta nucleotide sequences per donor were sequenced, and around 20% of those sequences were non-productive. A later analysis re-examined previously published TCR beta repertoires from more than 600 donors and added high-resolution HLA genotyping to investigate patterns of TCR occurrence. Donor age, sex, ethnicity and CMV serostatus were compiled alongside the repertoire data. Of the approximately 400 genotyped donors, approximately 80% were placed in the genetic ancestry cluster associated with self-reported Caucasian donors. To predict cytomegalovirus infection status, the study combined high-throughput TCR immunosequencing, statistical association of individual TCRs with disease status, and machine learning. Every discovery cohort repertoire had been produced on one sequencing platform. The study was designed to test whether signatures of past pathogen exposure could be identified by cataloging public T cell receptors. Approximately 300 gigabases of sequencing data and 70 million to 100 million unique TCR sequences made up an early release that covered 500 to 700 HLA-typed donors.

The paper's findings and limits, for the study overall: Some IMGT-functional V segments, including TRBV6-2 and TRBV6-3, could not be distinguished by the 87-base-pair reads and were therefore excluded. Linkage disequilibrium might explain the correlated functional status among segregating V segments, but an unknown experimental factor could not be excluded. A cluster of highly shared sequence variants was judged likely to be a technical artifact of the sequencing pipeline. The presence/absence analyses assumed that sequencing depth was roughly uniform across donors, and that assumption may not be true. It was suggested by the authors that the approach could potentially be generalized to other disease states and immunological phenotypes. A further reported finding was that TCR beta sequences accurately predicted the HLA-A and HLA-B alleles for most subjects in the first cohort. Several of the top co-occurrence clusters appeared to be linked to parvovirus B19, influenza, CMV and Epstein-Barr virus, according to a later analysis. In a later analysis, HLA-associated TCR beta chains were found to be more clonally expanded and to have lower generation probabilities than equally common non-associated chains. The earlier analysis of approximately 540 of the donors excluded 15 to 20 rarely observed V segments, including chromosome 9 orphons, because counts were too low. In vitro tests confirmed that a few of the cytomegalovirus-associated TCR beta chains recognize cytomegalovirus antigens. An earlier analysis of 450 to 750 of the donors showed that most TCR beta V segments appeared in productive rearrangements either about 90% or about 30% of the time, which broadly matched IMGT annotations. In a later genetic analysis, fewer N-insertions in productive TCRs were reported among donors in an Asian-associated ancestry cluster than the approximately 710-donor mean. For the cohort, immune exposure information was limited to CMV serostatus. At a false discovery rate of 0.05, a later analysis linked 16,951 TCR beta sequences to specific HLA alleles. Only TCR beta chains were sequenced in this cohort, and the absence of alpha or paired-chain data limited detectable features. Most TCR sequences were seen in very few donors, while some public TCRs were found in many individuals. Because HLA typing was unavailable for some donors at each locus, only the typed subset was used in association tests. According to a later analysis, TCR association rates differed among HLA loci, with DRB1 alleles showing the most associated TCRs and HLA-C alleles showing the fewest. V-gene and J-gene trimming of TCR beta chains was associated with a missense DCLRE1C variant in a later genetic analysis, and the association was replicated in an independent cohort. According to a later analysis, most CMV-associated TCR beta chains appeared to be HLA-restricted, and the HLA associations seemed to be driven largely by CMV exposure. The study listed over 150 TCR beta chains as associated with cytomegalovirus. Strong co-occurrence of HLA alleles, especially DR and DQ, made assigning TCR associations to individual alleles difficult. In both the original and validation cohorts, the classifier was reported to diagnose cytomegalovirus status with high specificity and sensitivity.

The CDR3 runs 12 amino acids, cysteine and phenylalanine included. Only the CDR3 portion is preserved as DNA: 36 bases, with reading frame beginning at the first base. Looking up the germline V gene yields CDR1 KGHSH and CDR2 LQKENI. Between the V and J ends, shortened by 6 bases and 5 bases respectively, the junction contains 7 bases. This clone was seen just once. What antigen it recognizes has not been identified. No base quality values were provided; no much bigger clone lies one nucleotide off. The cohort consisted of 666 healthy bone marrow donors. All cohort members were sampled while nominally healthy, although unrecorded immune exposures were likely present. CMV serostatus was recorded as positive for roughly 290 and negative for about half of the roughly 700 cohort members, whereas no CMV serostatus was recorded for the donor in question. Every donor gave a peripheral blood sample, and the peripheral blood mononuclear cells from that sample were used for TCR beta sequencing. The Qiagen DNeasy Blood Extraction Kit was used to extract genomic DNA from the blood cell samples.

The library was built by means of the immunoSEQ multiplex PCR assay. For the multiplex PCR, a mixture combining 60 forward primers for TCR Vbeta segments and 13 reverse primers for TCR Jbeta segments was used. The CDR3 region of rearranged TCR beta genes was amplified from genomic DNA by a multiplex PCR assay. Amplified TCR beta libraries were sequenced as 87-base-pair reads on the Illumina HiSeq System. The authors' analysis ran thus. Across the 700 or so repertoires, a later analysis counted approximately 83 million unique TCR beta chains, 8.5 million to 12 million of which were shared by at least two donors. Raw reads were error-corrected and collapsed into unique sequences with a nearest-neighbor algorithm that merged closely related sequences to remove PCR and sequencing errors. CDR3 sequences were aligned to IMGT reference sequences to assign V, D and J gene segments. For a sequence to be retained, a match of at least six nucleotides to both a V gene segment and a J gene segment was required. Rearrangements were called productive when the CDR3 lacked stop codons and stayed in frame with V and J; all others were non-productive. Following IMGT convention, CDR3 was defined as the stretch from the second conserved V-encoded cysteine up to the conserved J-encoded phenylalanine. The earlier analysis of about 560 of the donors excluded any sequence lacking an unambiguous match to a single V gene segment. In an earlier analysis of 450 to 750 of the donors, a V segment was called functional when productive rearrangements were above 56.7%, and segregating when the standard deviation between donors exceeded 5%. To diagnose cytomegalovirus status from the catalog of TCR beta chain sequences, a statistical classification framework was built. In a later analysis, V and J genes were assigned by comparing TCR nucleotide sequences against IMGT/GENE-DB human TR gene sequences. Using the TCRdist pipeline, a later analysis assigned CDR3 sequences along with most-parsimonious VDJ recombination scenarios. In a later analysis, every TCR beta chain was defined by the combination of its CDR3 amino acid sequence and its V-gene family, and reads without a unique V-gene family were dropped. As a way to deal with suspected cross-contamination and a sequencing artifact, a later analysis dropped roughly 600 nucleotide sequences that were highly shared and had low generation probability. In a later analysis, a clonal expansion index for each public chain was calculated from normalized within-repertoire ranks of inferred template counts. In a later analysis, generation probabilities were computed with a VDJ recombination model fitted to out-of-frame rearrangements, and the resulting probabilities were checked against IGoR. A later analysis scored TCR-TCR, TCR-HLA and TCR-CMV co-occurrence with hypergeometric tests, applying a repertoire-size bias correction to TCR pairs. To estimate false discovery rates, a later analysis permuted the HLA or CMV assignments 20 times. In a later analysis, co-occurring TCRs were grouped using DBSCAN, and TCRdist sequence similarity was added for clustering within HLA-allele-positive subsets. Co-occurrence clustering excluded repertoires with fewer than 30,000 or more than 120,000 public chains, plus five with anomalous nucleotide sharing. TCRdb obtained this table from immuneACCESS and retained in-frame rearrangements with V and J assigned. These tables miss some clones; where compared with another copy, unresolved V genes account for less than half of the shortfall, and the remainder is unexplained. V, J and clone size were drawn from that table, and D and trimming were deduced from the DNA. Here the sample has 95,000 to 150,000 clones; 77% occur a single time. About 3.7% of the sample is in the top ten clones.

Sequencing was done on a sample of PBMCs. The sequence derives from a human donor in good health. This receptor chain uses TRBV18 and TRBJ1-4, and TRBD1 may be the D gene, going by 5 matching bases. At the DNA level, the sequence is TGTGCCAGCTCGGGGGGAAATGAAAAACTGTTTTTT. This is translated as CASSGGNEKLFF.